This T cell receptor beta chain was sequenced for a study of blood T cells in healthy people across ages. Trimming cost V 2 bases and J 4 bases; bases outside gene matches: 4. Germline CDR1 reads SGHDN; CDR2 reads FVKESK. This CDR3 contains 14 residues. Those donating, healthy Caucasian individuals from Russia, were aged 6 to 90. Then a second PCR, running roughly 7 to 11 cycles, was carried out with a sample-barcoded 5' primer and a J-beta primer mix. Via MiXCR, TCRdb re-called the 5' RACE reads, giving one row per CDR3 protein. The sample contains some 1.1 million distinct CDR3 sequences, roughly two fifths of which appear only once. General observations from the study: Versus aged donors, long-lived donors had higher diversity and more naive CD4+ cells. Age advanced and TCR beta diversity per million T cells fell, roughly linearly. Researchers deemed the diversity estimates from one million T cells underestimates.

A remark on this clonotype: Its cognate antigen is unknown.

Sequences were obtained from blood. This chain joins TRBV14 and TRBJ2-5; TRBD1 agrees at 7 bases. This TCR derives from a man aged 18 to 30 in good health. CDR3 sequence: CASSQWTGGETQYF. CDR3 in DNA: TGTGCCAGCAGCCAATGGACAGGTGGAGAGACCCAGTACTTC.